Below, one TCR beta chain is given with its context. The antigen it recognizes is unknown. No base quality information exists; no much larger clone differs at one position. These data are taken from a study of response to subunit inactivated influenza vaccine (dated by TCRdb to the late 2010s). About the study as a whole: The study used deep quantitative T cell receptor repertoire profiling to track responses to a trivalent subunit inactivated influenza vaccine.

The research as a whole found: The authors proposed that each seasonal influenza vaccination may bring in only a limited number of new T cells.

The protocol used for the library was RT-PCR. The data were produced on an Illumina HiSeq 2500. In TCRdb, the public reads were trimmed at Q25 with fastp and aligned with MiXCR, with productive beta chains retained. Duplicate CDR3 protein sequences are folded into a single record with the most common DNA and genes. Present in this sample are 650,000 or so distinct CDR3 sequences, 12% to 15% of which were seen just once. The top ten hold less than 8.5% of the sample. The material sequenced was PBMCs from blood, taken less than 15 days before vaccination. The TCR originated in a man in his fifties who received an inactivated influenza vaccine. Donor details come from another sample of the same person, matched by shared clones.

At the DNA level, the sequence is TGTGCCAGCAGCTTAGTGGGCGGGGGAACCACAGATACGCAGTATTTT. This gives the protein CASSLVGGGTTDTQYF. The sequence links TRBV7-6 to TRBJ2-3; the central 7 bases match TRBD2. From cysteine to phenylalanine, the CDR3 is 16 amino acids long. Only the CDR3 DNA is retained, 48 bases long and in frame from the first base. V trim: 1 base; J trim: 2 bases; unmatched bases: 6. From the germline V gene, CDR1 is SGHVS and CDR2 is FNYEAQ.